What follows are 21 T cell receptor beta chains derived from one specimen sequenced in a study of cytomegalovirus exposure and HLA in healthy donors (TCRdb year 2017). Preparation of the library involved the immunoSEQ multiplex PCR assay. For the multiplex PCR, a mixture combining 60 forward primers for TCR Vbeta segments and 13 reverse primers for TCR Jbeta segments was used. Drawn from immuneACCESS, this table holds only the in-frame rearrangements with V and J called that TCRdb kept. Clones are partly lost; checked studies trace under half to an unresolved V gene and leave the rest unexplained. In this sample the table shows 100,000 or so clones, 12% to 15% of which occur a single time. About 0.8% of the sample is held by the ten biggest clonotypes. What was sequenced was PBMCs. These receptor sequences come from a female donor in good health and CMV-seronegative.

This clone was found a few times. The sample holds other DNA sequences that translate to the same CDR3. This chain joins TRBV7-9 and TRBJ1-4; D is possibly TRBD1 (5 bases). Germline V gene lookup returns CDR1 SEHNR and CDR2 FQNEAQ (reference sequence). Trimming pared 5 bases from V and 3 bases from J, leaving 13 bases between. This CDR3 spans 15 amino acids. CDR3 nucleotides: TGTGCCAGCAGCCCCGGCCAGGGTCCTAATGAAAAACTGTTTTTT. Translation gives CASSPGQGPNEKLFF.

Only a few counts were recorded for this clone. V and J are TRBV10-1 and TRBJ1-4, with D possibly matching TRBD1 (5 bases). The CDR3 loop spans 13 amino acids. Trimming removed 6 bases at V and 5 bases at J, with 10 bases between. Germline assignment: CDR1 WNHNN and CDR2 SYGVQD (reference sequence). The CDR3: CASSRDVNEKLFF. The CDR3 nucleotides read TGCGCCAGCAGCAGGGATGTGAATGAAAAACTGTTTTTT.

CDR3: CASSLTSGGWYEQYF. The CDR3 region has the DNA TGTGCCAGCAGTTTAACTAGCGGGGGGTGGTACGAGCAGTACTTC. The genes are TRBV27 and TRBJ2-7; 12 bases match TRBD2. V was clipped by 2 bases and J by 4 bases; unmatched bases: 3. Germline lookup yields CDR1 MNHEY and CDR2 SMNVEV (reference sequence). This CDR3 has 15 amino acids.

This clone was recorded a few times. Here the CDR3 reads CASSVDTGGNYGYTF. The CDR3, as DNA: TGTGCCAGCAGCGTGGATACAGGGGGCAACTATGGCTACACCTTC. The chain joins TRBV9 to TRBJ1-2, with 9 bases lining up with TRBD1. V gave up 2 bases and J gave up 2 bases; unmatched junction bases: 4. The CDR3 consists of 15 residues. CDR1 is SGDLS, CDR2 YYNGEE, per germline.

The rearrangement links TRBV4-3 to TRBJ2-7; the D gene is possibly TRBD2 (6 bases). This CDR3 spans 15 amino acids. Trimming pared 2 bases from V and 3 bases from J, leaving 14 bases between. Germline assignment: CDR1 LGHNA and CDR2 YSLEER. Written as DNA, the CDR3 is TGCGCCAGCAGCCAAAAGTGGGCTAGCGACTACGAGCAGTACTTC. Amino acids: CASSQKWASDYEQYF.

The V and J genes are TRBV28 and TRBJ2-5; 9 bases fit TRBD2. The CDR3 length is 15 residues. Germline CDR1 and CDR2: MDHEN and SYDVKM. V shed 7 bases, J shed 9 bases, and the junction held 15 bases outside the gene matches. CDR3 nucleotides: TGTGCCAGCACGTCGGCGGGAGGGCCTAGGGAGGCCCAGTACTTC. It is translated as CASTSAGGPREAQYF. Variable domain in full (rest from reference TRBV28 and TRBJ2-5): DVKVTQSSRYLVKRTGEKVFLECVQDMDHENMFWYRQDPGLGLRLIYFSYDVKMKEKGDIPEGYSVSREKKERFSLILESASTNQTSMYLCASTSAGGPREAQYFGPGTRLLVL.

The V and J genes are TRBV4-3 and TRBJ2-1; 9 bases map to TRBD2. J gave up 8 bases and V 0 bases, and 8 bases lay outside the gene matches. The germline V gene encodes CDR1 LGHNA and CDR2 YSLEER. This CDR3 comprises 16 residues. The CDR3 loop reads CASSQEFGGRVHEQFF. CDR3 nucleotides: TGCGCCAGCAGCCAAGAATTTGGCGGGAGGGTTCATGAGCAGTTCTTC.

This clone was seen a few times. The rearrangement links TRBV7-8 to TRBJ2-1; TRBD2 aligns across 11 bases. With V trimmed by 5 bases and J by 7 bases, 7 bases remained unmatched. The CDR3 contains 15 residues. Per the germline V gene, CDR1 is SGHVS and CDR2 is FQNEAQ. The CDR3, as DNA: TGTGCCAGCAGCGTACTAGCGGGAGTGGGGAATGAGCAGTTCTTC. Protein: CASSVLAGVGNEQFF.

This clone was seen a handful of times. Other nucleotide sequences from this sample produce the same CDR3. V is TRBV4-3 and J is TRBJ1-2; TRBD1 matches 10 bases. Unmatched junction bases numbered 9, after V lost 2 bases and J lost 3 bases. The CDR3 length is 17 residues. Per the germline V gene, CDR1 is LGHNA and CDR2 is YSLEER. The CDR3 reads CASSQRSPGQGYYGYTF. In nucleotides, the CDR3 is TGCGCCAGCAGCCAAAGGTCCCCGGGACAGGGGTACTATGGCTACACCTTC.

The chain has TRBV4-3 and TRBJ2-1; 7 nucleotides line up with TRBD2. The CDR3 covers 17 residues. After removal of 1 base from V and 5 bases from J, the junction contained 11 bases not matched to a gene. Germline V lookup: CDR1 LGHNA, CDR2 YSLEER. The CDR3 bases are TGCGCCAGCAGCCAAGCAATAGCGGGCCAAGTCAACAATGAGCAGTTCTTC. Its protein is CASSQAIAGQVNNEQFF.

The sample holds a few counts of this clone. The chain links TRBV6-5 to TRBJ1-1; 9 bases are a match to TRBD1. V lost 7 bases and J lost 1; bases outside the gene matches: 7. The CDR3 is 15 amino acids. The V gene's germline CDR1 is MNHEY and CDR2 SVGAGI. CDR3 amino acids: CASKTLDRGNTEAFF. The CDR3, as DNA: TGTGCCAGCAAGACGTTGGACAGGGGGAACACTGAAGCTTTCTTT.

This clone came up a few times. The V call is TRBV7-9, the J call TRBJ2-5; D gene unclear. The end of the DNA fits TRBJ2-7 better, so the J call may be wrong. CDR1 is SEHNR and CDR2 is FQNEAQ in the germline V gene (reference sequence). This CDR3 has 13 residues. The CDR3 sequence: CASIRRMGDEQYF. The CDR3 DNA sequence: TGTGCCAGCATCCGTAGAATGGGCGACGAGCAGTACTTC.

DNA of the CDR3: TGTGCCAGCAGCACCCGACAGGGCGCCGGGGACGAGCAGTACTTC. Protein: CASSTRQGAGDEQYF. The chain combines TRBV7-2 with TRBJ2-7; 7 bases agree with TRBD1. The CDR3 is 15 amino acids. J was trimmed by 5 bases and V by 5 bases; bases with no gene match: 12. The V gene's germline CDR1 is SGHTA and CDR2 FQGNSA.

This clone was picked up a small number of times. The rearrangement links TRBV11-2 to TRBJ2-5, with a tentative D call TRBD1 (8 bases). From germline, CDR1 is SGHAT and CDR2 FQNNGV. CDR3 length: 15 residues. The V end was cut by 4 bases, the J end by 4 bases, with 16 bases between. CDR3 nucleotides: TGTGCCAGCAGCTCAAGCACAGGGGGGGGAGAGACCCAGTACTTC. Translated: CASSSSTGGGETQYF. The full variable domain, completed using reference TRBV11-2 and TRBJ2-5, is EAGVAQSPRYKIIEKRQSVAFWCNPISGHATLYWYQQILGQGPKLLIQFQNNGVVDDSQLPKDRFSAERLKGVDSTLKIQPAKLEDSAVYLCASSSSTGGGETQYFGPGTRLLVL.

The rearrangement links TRBV28 to TRBJ2-6; TRBD1 aligns across 9 bases. Germline CDR1 and CDR2: MDHEN and SYDVKM. The CDR3 length is 20 residues. Trimming took 6 bases from V and 0 from J; bases not matched to a gene: 15. CDR3: CASSTLSGDRAFSGANVLTF. The CDR3 coding sequence is TGTGCCAGCAGCACACTATCGGGGGACAGGGCCTTCTCTGGGGCCAACGTCCTGACTTTC.

In its sample, this clone was seen a few times. CDR3 coding DNA: TGTGCCAGCAGTGAAGCGGTACAGGGGCTCAATGAGCAGTTCTTC. Translating gives CASSEAVQGLNEQFF. The chain is built from TRBV6-1 and TRBJ2-1; 7 bases are a match to TRBD1. The germline V gene encodes CDR1 MNHNS and CDR2 SASEGT. Losses at the gene ends were 0 bases for V and 6 bases for J; bases not matched to a gene: 5. This CDR3 comprises 15 residues.

Only a few counts were recorded for this clone. This sequence joins TRBV4-1 and TRBJ2-4; D is undetermined. V shed 0 bases and J shed 0 bases, with 9 bases lying between them. This CDR3 has 16 amino acids. Germline V gene data show CDR1 as MGHRA and CDR2 as YSYEKL. The CDR3 spells CASSQDLSVAKNIQYF. Here the CDR3 DNA reads TGCGCCAGCAGCCAAGATTTGTCGGTAGCCAAAAACATTCAGTACTTC.

This sequence joins TRBV7-2 and TRBJ1-2; no reliable D call. The germline V gene encodes CDR1 SGHTA and CDR2 FQGNSA. The CDR3 length is 14 residues. Trimming shortened V by 6 bases and J by 5 bases, and 16 bases separated the two germline ends. This CDR3 reads CASRRASDLYGYTF. The CDR3 DNA reads as TGTGCCAGCAGGCGGGCTTCGGACCTTTATGGCTACACCTTC. The entire variable domain, with the rest obtained from reference TRBV7-2 and TRBJ1-2, is as follows: GAGVSQSPSNKVTEKGKDVELRCDPISGHTALYWYRQSLGQGLEFLIYFQGNSAPDKSGLPSDRFSAERTGGSVSTLTIQRTQQEDSAVYLCASRRASDLYGYTFGSGTRLTVV.

This clone has a single count. Other DNA sequences from this sample encode an identical CDR3 as well. The rearrangement links TRBV6-5 to TRBJ1-1; maybe TRBD1 (6 bases). Germline V lookup: CDR1 MNHEY, CDR2 SVGAGI. This CDR3 is 14 amino acids long. V was trimmed by 2 bases and J by 8 bases, leaving 15 bases between them. The CDR3, as DNA: TGTGCCAGCAGTTACCTTACAGGGAAATCAGAAGCTTTCTTT. This sequence encodes CASSYLTGKSEAFF.

The gene calls are TRBV19 and TRBJ1-2; D possibly corresponds to TRBD1 (6 bases). The CDR3 is made up of 16 amino acids. Trimming removed 0 bases at V and 3 bases at J, with 14 bases between. Germline assignment: CDR1 LNHDA and CDR2 SQIVND (reference sequence). The CDR3 reads CASSIDPGQGYYGYTF. The CDR3 DNA is TGTGCCAGTAGTATAGATCCGGGCCAGGGGTACTATGGCTACACCTTC.

This clone showed up just a few times. The chain has TRBV5-6 and TRBJ2-7, with D possibly TRBD2 on 5 matching bases. Trimming took 2 bases from V and 6 from J, leaving 21 bases between them. The CDR3 contains 16 residues. Germline CDR1 SGHDT, CDR2 YYEEEE. CDR3 coding DNA: TGTGCCAGCAGCTTCCCGTCCGGGGTCGCTCCGGGCGAGCAGTACTTC. Protein sequence: CASSFPSGVAPGEQYF. The full variable domain, completed using reference TRBV5-6 and TRBJ2-7, is DAGVTQSPTHLIKTRGQQVTLRCSPKSGHDTVSWYQQALGQGPQFIFQYYEEEERQRGNFPDRFSGHQFPNYSSELNVNALLLGDSALYLCASSFPSGVAPGEQYFGPGTRLTVT.